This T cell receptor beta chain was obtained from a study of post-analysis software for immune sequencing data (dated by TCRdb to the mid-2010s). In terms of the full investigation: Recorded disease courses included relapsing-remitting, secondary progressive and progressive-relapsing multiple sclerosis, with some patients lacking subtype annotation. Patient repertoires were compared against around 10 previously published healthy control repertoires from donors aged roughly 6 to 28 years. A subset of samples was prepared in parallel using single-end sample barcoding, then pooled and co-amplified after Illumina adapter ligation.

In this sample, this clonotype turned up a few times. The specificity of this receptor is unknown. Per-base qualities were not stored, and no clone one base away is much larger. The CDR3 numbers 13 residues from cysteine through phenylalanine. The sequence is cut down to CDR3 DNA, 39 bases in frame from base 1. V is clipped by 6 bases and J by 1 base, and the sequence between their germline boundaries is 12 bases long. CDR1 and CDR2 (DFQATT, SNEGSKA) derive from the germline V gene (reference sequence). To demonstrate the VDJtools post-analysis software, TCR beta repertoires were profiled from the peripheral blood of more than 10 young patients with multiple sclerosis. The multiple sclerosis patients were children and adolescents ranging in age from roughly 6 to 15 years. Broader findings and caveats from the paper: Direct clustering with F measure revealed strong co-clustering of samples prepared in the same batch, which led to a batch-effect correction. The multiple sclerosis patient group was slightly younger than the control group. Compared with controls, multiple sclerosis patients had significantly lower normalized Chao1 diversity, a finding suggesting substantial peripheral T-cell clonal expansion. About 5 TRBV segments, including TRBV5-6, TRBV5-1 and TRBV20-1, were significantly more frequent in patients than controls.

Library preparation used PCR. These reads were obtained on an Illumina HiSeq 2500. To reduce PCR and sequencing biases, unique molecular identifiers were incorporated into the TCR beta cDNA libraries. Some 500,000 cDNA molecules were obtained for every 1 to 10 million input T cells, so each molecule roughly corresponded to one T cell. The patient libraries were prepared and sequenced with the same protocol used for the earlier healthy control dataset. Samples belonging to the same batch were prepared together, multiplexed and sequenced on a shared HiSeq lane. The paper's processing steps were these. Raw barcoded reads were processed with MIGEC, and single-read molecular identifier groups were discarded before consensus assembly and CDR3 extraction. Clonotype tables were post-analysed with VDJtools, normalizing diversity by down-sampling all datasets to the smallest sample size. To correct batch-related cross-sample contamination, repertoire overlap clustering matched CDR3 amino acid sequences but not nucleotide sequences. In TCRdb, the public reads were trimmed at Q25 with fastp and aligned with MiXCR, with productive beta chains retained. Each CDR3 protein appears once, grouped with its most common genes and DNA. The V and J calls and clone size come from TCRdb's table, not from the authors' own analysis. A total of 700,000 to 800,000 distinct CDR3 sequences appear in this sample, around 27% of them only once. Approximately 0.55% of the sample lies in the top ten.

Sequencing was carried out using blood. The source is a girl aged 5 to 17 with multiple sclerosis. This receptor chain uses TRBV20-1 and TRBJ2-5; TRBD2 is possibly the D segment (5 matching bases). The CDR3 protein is CSAHWAGQETQYF. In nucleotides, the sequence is TGCAGTGCGCACTGGGCGGGCCAAGAGACCCAGTACTTC.